One sample yielded the 25 T cell receptor beta chains listed below, sequenced in a study of immune evolution from preneoplasia to lung adenocarcinoma. Method: immunoSEQ multiplex PCR; TCRdb's copy keeps in-frame clones and lacks some. The table records about 4,900 clones, roughly 79% of them present only once. Sequenced sample: FFPE minimally invasive lung adenocarcinoma tissue. These receptor sequences come from a person aged 55-85 years with lung adenocarcinoma.

V usage is TRBV29-1 and J usage is TRBJ2-1; D is unresolved. Trimming took 7 bases from V and 6 from J, leaving 13 bases between them. The CDR3 length is 12 residues. CDR1 is SQVTM and CDR2 is ANQGSEA in the germline V gene. DNA for the CDR3: TGCAGCGGCCTGACTGGTTTCAATGAGCAGTTCTTC. Amino acid sequence: CSGLTGFNEQFF.

This clone was detected once. V gene TRBV6-4 combines with J gene TRBJ2-3, with 9 bases that match TRBD2. V was clipped by 4 bases and J by 0 bases; unmatched bases: 5. The CDR3 covers 16 residues. Germline CDR1 reads MRHNA; CDR2 reads SNTAGT. The CDR3: CASSVLAGRSTDTQYF. The CDR3 DNA is TGTGCCAGCAGTGTACTAGCGGGCCGAAGCACAGATACGCAGTATTTT.

This rearrangement joins TRBV28 to TRBJ2-1; D gene uncertain. V was cut by 5 bases and J by 0 bases, with 11 bases left in between. The CDR3 runs 15 residues. The germline V gene has CDR1 MDHEN and CDR2 SYDVKM. The CDR3, as DNA: TGTGCCAGCAGTGAGACTCTGAGCTCCTACAATGAGCAGTTCTTC. It encodes CASSETLSSYNEQFF.

The V and J genes are TRBV19 and TRBJ1-2; D may be TRBD1 (5 bases). Trimming shortened V by 6 bases and J by 2 bases, and 16 bases separated the two germline ends. CDR3 length: 15 residues. Germline values: CDR1 LNHDA, CDR2 SQIVND (reference sequence). This CDR3 reads CASSPLGGGNYGYTF. The CDR3 DNA reads TGTGCCAGTAGCCCCCTGGGTGGGGGAAACTATGGCTACACCTTC.

The chain carries TRBV5-4 and TRBJ2-1; D may be TRBD2 (6 bases). Germline CDR1 is SGHNT and CDR2 is YYREEE (reference sequence). The CDR3 is made up of 12 amino acids. Trimming took 3 bases from V and 7 from J, leaving 8 bases between them. CDR3 loop: CASSWGTNEQFF. The DNA for the CDR3 is TGTGCCAGCAGCTGGGGGACTAATGAGCAGTTCTTC.

In its sample, this clone was seen once. The rearrangement uses TRBV29-1 and TRBJ2-7; no definite D call. The CDR3 contains 14 residues. Per the germline V gene, CDR1 is SQVTM and CDR2 is ANQGSEA. Trimming took 0 bases from V and 0 from J, leaving 9 bases between them. CDR3 amino acids: CSVEDFPSSYEQYF. The CDR3 DNA reads TGCAGCGTTGAAGATTTTCCTTCCTCCTACGAGCAGTACTTC.

This rearrangement joins TRBV28 to TRBJ1-1; D not resolved. V was clipped by 5 bases and J by 0 bases, with 4 bases between them. The CDR3 has 12 residues. The germline gives CDR1 MDHEN, CDR2 SYDVKM. The CDR3 loop reads CASSPLNTEAFF. CDR3 coding DNA: TGTGCCAGCAGTCCATTGAACACTGAAGCTTTCTTT.

This clone was observed a handful of times. The chain's CDR3 is CASSQDGGKVYGYTF. The CDR3 DNA reads as TGCGCCAGCAGCCAAGATGGGGGCAAGGTCTATGGCTACACCTTC. This chain uses TRBV4-1 with TRBJ1-2; D perhaps matches TRBD1 (6 bases). The CDR3 runs 15 residues. CDR1 MGHRA and CDR2 YSYEKL come from the germline V gene. V was cut by 0 bases and J by 4 bases, with 12 bases left in between.

The CDR3 protein is CASTSLGSGNEQFF. DNA for the CDR3: TGTGCCAGCACTTCTCTAGGGTCTGGCAATGAGCAGTTCTTC. The chain couples TRBV6-1 to TRBJ2-1; no firm D call. Trimming removed 7 bases from V and 6 bases from J, with 16 bases in between. Germline V lookup: CDR1 MNHNS, CDR2 SASEGT. The CDR3 length is 14 residues.

The rearrangement uses TRBV7-9 and TRBJ2-1, with D possibly being TRBD2 (5 bases). Germline V gene data show CDR1 as SEHNR and CDR2 as FQNEAQ (reference sequence). The CDR3 loop spans 13 amino acids. The V and J ends lost 4 bases and 6 bases respectively, with 10 bases between them. CDR3 loop: CASSSKTSNEQFF. DNA for the CDR3: TGTGCCAGCAGCTCCAAAACTAGCAATGAGCAGTTCTTC. The full variable domain, with the rest looked up from reference TRBV7-9 and TRBJ2-1, is DTGVSQNPRHKITKRGQNVTFRCDPISEHNRLYWYRQTLGQGPEFLTYFQNEAQLEKSRLLSDRFSAERPKGSFSTLEIQRTEQGDSAMYLCASSSKTSNEQFFGPGTRLTVL.

The chain combines TRBV28 with TRBJ2-1; D is ambiguous. Deletions cut 5 bases from V and 4 bases from J, with 9 bases between. CDR3 size: 13 residues. Germline V gene sequence: CDR1 MDHEN, CDR2 SYDVKM. This CDR3 reads CASSPTVYNEQFF. The CDR3 nucleotides read TGTGCCAGCAGTCCCACAGTATACAATGAGCAGTTCTTC.

A few counts support this clone. This sequence joins TRBV4-2 and TRBJ2-1; D remains unclear. Germline values: CDR1 LGHNA, CDR2 YNFKEQ. The ends were cut back, 0 bases at V and 1 base at J, with 4 bases in the middle. The CDR3 runs to 14 residues. In DNA form, the CDR3 reads TGTGCCAGCAGCCAAGAGGGGTCCTACAATGAGCAGTTCTTC. This encodes CASSQEGSYNEQFF.

V and J are TRBV7-6 and TRBJ2-7, with 8 bases identical to TRBD2. Germline loops: CDR1 SGHVS, CDR2 FNYEAQ. V dropped 4 bases and J dropped 5; count of bases not matched to a gene: 4. This CDR3 has 13 residues. The CDR3 sequence is CASSSGLGNEQYF. The CDR3 DNA reads as TGTGCCAGCAGCTCGGGACTAGGGAACGAGCAGTACTTC.

The V and J genes are TRBV7-9 and TRBJ1-1, with D hard to call. Trimming took off 5 bases at V and 0 bases at J, with 7 bases between the two ends. Germline loops: CDR1 SEHNR, CDR2 FQNEAQ (reference sequence). This CDR3 comprises 13 residues. CDR3 bases: TGTGCCAGCAGCCTCACTATGAACACTGAAGCTTTCTTT. It is translated as CASSLTMNTEAFF.

CDR3 region: CASSARDAPYNEQFF. The DNA for the CDR3 is TGTGCCAGCAGCGCCCGGGACGCTCCCTACAATGAGCAGTTCTTC. The J gene is TRBJ2-1, the V gene TRBV9; perhaps D is TRBD1 or TRBD2 (5 bases each). The CDR3 spans 15 residues. V was pared by 3 bases and J by 2 bases, with 12 bases between. Germline V lookup: CDR1 SGDLS, CDR2 YYNGEE.

This clone came up a few times. The chain couples TRBV20-1 to TRBJ2-1, with D maybe TRBD2 (5 bases). Germline CDR1 and CDR2: DFQATT and SNEGSKA (reference sequence). The CDR3 loop spans 11 amino acids. Trimming removed 6 bases at V and 7 bases at J, with 10 bases between. The CDR3 DNA sequence: TGCAGTGCGCGGACTCTAAATGAGCAGTTCTTC. This sequence encodes CSARTLNEQFF.

The CDR3 is CASSSSFEQFF. CDR3 nucleotide sequence: TGTGCCAGCAGCTCTAGCTTTGAGCAGTTCTTC. The chain couples TRBV5-4 to TRBJ2-1, with D possibly TRBD2 on 5 matching bases. Per germline, CDR1 SGHNT and CDR2 YYREEE (reference sequence). This CDR3 spans 11 amino acids. The germline V and J ends were trimmed by 3 bases and 9 bases, with 7 bases remaining between them.

The chain employs TRBV18 and TRBJ2-2; D is unclear. The germline CDR1 and CDR2 sequences are KGHSH and LQKENI. Deletions cut 5 bases from V and 2 bases from J, with 6 bases between. CDR3 length: 13 amino acids. The CDR3 spells CASSLLNTGELFF. For the CDR3, the DNA is TGTGCCAGCTCATTACTCAACACCGGGGAGCTGTTTTTT.

The CDR3 DNA follows: TGCGCCAGCAGCTTGGACAGAATGAACACCGGGGAGCTGTTTTTT. It specifies CASSLDRMNTGELFF. This chain links TRBV5-1 with TRBJ2-2, with D unresolved. Germline CDR1 is SGHRS and CDR2 is YFSETQ. CDR3 length: 15 residues. Trimming removed 0 bases from V and 1 base from J, with 7 bases in between.

The chain couples TRBV21-1 to TRBJ2-3. TRBV21-1 is deemed a pseudogene. This CDR3 contains 16 residues. The CDR3 DNA sequence: TGTGCCAGCAGCAAAGCAGTCCCCGAATACACAGATACGCAGTATTTT. It codes for CASSKAVPEYTDTQYF.

The sample holds a few counts of this clone. The chain employs TRBV7-9 and TRBJ2-5; unclear D gene. Germline V gene sequence: CDR1 SEHNR, CDR2 FQNEAQ (reference sequence). The CDR3 spans 11 residues. V shed 8 bases and J shed 3 bases, with 7 bases lying between them. This CDR3 is CASETKETQYF. CDR3 nucleotide sequence: TGTGCCAGCGAGACCAAAGAGACCCAGTACTTC.

This chain links TRBV5-1 with TRBJ1-2; 7 bases are shared with TRBD1. The CDR3 has 12 amino acids. CDR1 is SGHRS and CDR2 is YFSETQ in the germline V gene. Trimming took 5 bases from V and 7 from J; bases not matched to a gene: 5. CDR3 sequence (DNA): TGCGCCAGCAGGGGGACAGTCGCTGGCTACACCTTC. Protein sequence: CASRGTVAGYTF.

The chain links TRBV10-2 to TRBJ2-1; the D is unclear. Germline assignment: CDR1 WSHSY and CDR2 SAAADI. V was pared by 3 bases and J by 10 bases, with 7 bases between. This CDR3 spans 11 amino acids. CDR3 sequence: CASSDRLEQFF. In DNA, the CDR3 is TGCGCCAGCAGTGACCGCCTCGAGCAGTTCTTC.

The genes are TRBV28 and TRBJ2-1, with D possibly being TRBD2 (5 bases). The CDR3 has 14 residues. V was cut by 1 base and J by 6 bases, with 10 bases left in between. The germline V gene has CDR1 MDHEN and CDR2 SYDVKM. CDR3 nucleotide sequence: TGTGCCAGCAGTTTATTCCCCGGGATCAATGAGCAGTTCTTC. Amino acids: CASSLFPGINEQFF.

This chain connects TRBV2 to TRBJ2-1; the match to TRBD1 covers 10 bases. Per the germline V gene, CDR1 is SNHLY and CDR2 is FYNNEI. The CDR3 is made up of 14 amino acids. J gave up 6 bases and V 3 bases, and 2 bases lay outside the gene matches. The DNA for the CDR3 is TGTGCCAGCAGTGAGAGGACAGGGGGCAATGAGCAGTTCTTC. The encoded protein is CASSERTGGNEQFF.